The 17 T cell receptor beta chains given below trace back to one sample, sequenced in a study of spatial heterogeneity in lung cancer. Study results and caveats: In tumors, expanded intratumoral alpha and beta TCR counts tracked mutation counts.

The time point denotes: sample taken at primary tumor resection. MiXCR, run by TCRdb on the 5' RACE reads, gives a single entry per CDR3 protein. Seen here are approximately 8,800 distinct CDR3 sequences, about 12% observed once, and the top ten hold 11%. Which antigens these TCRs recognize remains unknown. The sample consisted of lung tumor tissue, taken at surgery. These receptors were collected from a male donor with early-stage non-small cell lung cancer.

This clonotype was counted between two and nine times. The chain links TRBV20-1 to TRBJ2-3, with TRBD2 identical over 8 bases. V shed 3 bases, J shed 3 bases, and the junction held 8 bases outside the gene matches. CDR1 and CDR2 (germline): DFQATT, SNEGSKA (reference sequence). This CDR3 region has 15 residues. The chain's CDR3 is CSASSSGGSTDTQYF. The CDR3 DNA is TGCAGTGCTAGTTCCAGCGGGGGTTCTACAGATACGCAGTATTTT.

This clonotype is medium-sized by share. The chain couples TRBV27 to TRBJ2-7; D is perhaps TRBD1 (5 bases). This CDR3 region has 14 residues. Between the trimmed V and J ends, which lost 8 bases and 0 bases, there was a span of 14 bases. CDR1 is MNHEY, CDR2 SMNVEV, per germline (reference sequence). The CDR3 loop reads CASASDTSSYEQYF. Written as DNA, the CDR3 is TGTGCCAGCGCTTCGGACACATCCTCCTACGAGCAGTACTTC.

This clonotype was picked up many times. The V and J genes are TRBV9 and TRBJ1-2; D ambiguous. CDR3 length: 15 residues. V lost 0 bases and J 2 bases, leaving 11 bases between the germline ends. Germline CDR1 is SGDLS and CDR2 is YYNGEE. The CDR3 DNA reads TGTGCCAGCAGCGTAGGAGTTCAACTAAACTATGGCTACACCTTC. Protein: CASSVGVQLNYGYTF.

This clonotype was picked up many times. Here the CDR3 DNA reads TGCGCCAGCAGCCAAGGAGTCGGGAGAGAGACCCAGTACTTC. Its translation is CASSQGVGRETQYF. V is TRBV4-1 and J is TRBJ2-5; a possible D gene is TRBD2 (6 bases). CDR1 is MGHRA and CDR2 is YSYEKL in the germline V gene. V lost 1 base to trimming and J lost 4 bases, with 10 bases between them. There are 14 residues in the CDR3.

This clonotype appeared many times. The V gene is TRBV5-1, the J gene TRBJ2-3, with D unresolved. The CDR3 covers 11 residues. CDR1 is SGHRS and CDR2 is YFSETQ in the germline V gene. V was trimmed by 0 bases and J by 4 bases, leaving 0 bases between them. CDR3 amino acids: CASSLADTQYF. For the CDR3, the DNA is TGCGCCAGCAGCTTGGCAGATACGCAGTATTTT.

The CDR3 spells CASSLVGGRSGELFF. CDR3 DNA: TGTGCCAGCAGCTTAGTGGGGGGCCGGTCCGGGGAGCTGTTTTTT. The chain is built from TRBV7-2 and TRBJ2-2; either TRBD1 or TRBD2 may supply D (6 bases each). Germline CDR1 and CDR2: SGHTA and FQGNSA. This CDR3 has 15 residues. Deletions cut 1 base from V and 6 bases from J, with 12 bases between.

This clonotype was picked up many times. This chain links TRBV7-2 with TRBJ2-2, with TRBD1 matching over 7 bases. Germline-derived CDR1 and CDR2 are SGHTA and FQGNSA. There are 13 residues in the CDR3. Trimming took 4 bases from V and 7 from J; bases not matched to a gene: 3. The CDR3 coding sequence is TGTGCCAGCAGCTCACAGGGGTTCGGGGAGCTGTTTTTT. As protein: CASSSQGFGELFF.

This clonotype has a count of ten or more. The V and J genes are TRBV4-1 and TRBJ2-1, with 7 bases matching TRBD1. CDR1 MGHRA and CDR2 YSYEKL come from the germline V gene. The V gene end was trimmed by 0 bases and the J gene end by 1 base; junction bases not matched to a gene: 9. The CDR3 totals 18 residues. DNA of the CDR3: TGCGCCAGCAGCCAAGAGGGGCTCGGGACAGTATCCTACAATGAGCAGTTCTTC. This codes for CASSQEGLGTVSYNEQFF.

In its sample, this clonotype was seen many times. CDR3 sequence (DNA): TGCAGCGCACACGTTCGAGGGTCTCGCACAGATACGCAGTATTTT. Its translation is CSAHVRGSRTDTQYF. The chain has TRBV29-1 and TRBJ2-3, with D possibly matching TRBD2 (5 bases). In germline, CDR1 is SQVTM, CDR2 ANQGSEA. V lost 7 bases, J lost 1 base, and 18 bases lay in between. CDR3 size: 15 residues.

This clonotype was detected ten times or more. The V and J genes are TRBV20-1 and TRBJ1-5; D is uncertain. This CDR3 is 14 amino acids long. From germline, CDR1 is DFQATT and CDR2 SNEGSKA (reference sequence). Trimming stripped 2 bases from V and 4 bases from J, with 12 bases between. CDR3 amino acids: CSARIPGDNQPQHF. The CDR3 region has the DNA TGCAGTGCTAGAATTCCGGGAGATAATCAGCCCCAGCATTTT.

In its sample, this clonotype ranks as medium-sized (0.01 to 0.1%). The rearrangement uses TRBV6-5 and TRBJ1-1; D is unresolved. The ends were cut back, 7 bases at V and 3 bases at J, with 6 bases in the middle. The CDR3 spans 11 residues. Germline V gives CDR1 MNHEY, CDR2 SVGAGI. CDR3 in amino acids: CASTSDTEAFF. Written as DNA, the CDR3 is TGTGCCAGCACGTCCGACACTGAAGCTTTCTTT.

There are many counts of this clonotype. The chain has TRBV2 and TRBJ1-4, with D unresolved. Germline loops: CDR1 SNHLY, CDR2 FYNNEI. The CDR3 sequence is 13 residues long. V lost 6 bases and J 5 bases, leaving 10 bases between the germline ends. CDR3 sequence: CASSRYMNEKLFF. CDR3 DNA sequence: TGTGCCAGCAGCCGTTACATGAATGAAAAACTGTTTTTT.

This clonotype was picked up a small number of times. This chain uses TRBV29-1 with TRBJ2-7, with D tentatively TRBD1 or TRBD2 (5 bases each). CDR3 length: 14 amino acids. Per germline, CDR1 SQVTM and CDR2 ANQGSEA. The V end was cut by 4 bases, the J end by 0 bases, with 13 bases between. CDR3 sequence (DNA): TGCAGCGTTGCCCTCAGTGGGGGCTCCTACGAGCAGTACTTC. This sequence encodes CSVALSGGSYEQYF.

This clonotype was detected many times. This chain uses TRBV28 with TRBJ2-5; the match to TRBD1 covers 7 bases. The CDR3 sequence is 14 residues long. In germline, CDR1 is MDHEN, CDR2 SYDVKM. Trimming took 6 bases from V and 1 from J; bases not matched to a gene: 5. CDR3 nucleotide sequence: TGTGCCAGCAGCCGACGGACAGGCCAAGAGACCCAGTACTTC. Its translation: CASSRRTGQETQYF.

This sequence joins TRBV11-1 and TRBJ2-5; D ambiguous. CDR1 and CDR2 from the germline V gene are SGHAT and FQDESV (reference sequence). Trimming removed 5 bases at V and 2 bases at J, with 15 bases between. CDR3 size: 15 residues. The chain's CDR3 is CASSDYQTRQETQYF. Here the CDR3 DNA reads TGTGCCAGCAGCGATTACCAGACTCGGCAAGAGACCCAGTACTTC.

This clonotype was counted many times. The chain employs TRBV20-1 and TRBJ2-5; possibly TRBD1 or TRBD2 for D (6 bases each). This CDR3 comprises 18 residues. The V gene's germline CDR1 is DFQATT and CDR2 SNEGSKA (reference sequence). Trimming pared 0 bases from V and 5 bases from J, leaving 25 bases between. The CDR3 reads CSARDERGGGTGRETQYF. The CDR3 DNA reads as TGCAGTGCTAGAGATGAAAGAGGAGGGGGGACGGGTCGGGAGACCCAGTACTTC.

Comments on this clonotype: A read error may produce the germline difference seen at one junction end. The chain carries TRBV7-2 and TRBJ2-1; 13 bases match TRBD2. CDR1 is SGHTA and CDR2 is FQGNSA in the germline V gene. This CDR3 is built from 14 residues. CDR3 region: CASSITGTSGNEQF. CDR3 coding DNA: TGTGCCAGCAGCATAACGGGGACTAGCGGGAATGAGCAGTTC. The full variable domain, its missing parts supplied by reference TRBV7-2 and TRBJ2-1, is GAGVSQSPSNKVTEKGKDVELRCDPISGHTALYWYRQSLGQGLEFLIYFQGNSAPDKSGLPSDRFSAERTGGSVSTLTIQRTQQEDSAVYLCASSITGTSGNEQFGPGTRLTVL.